This T cell receptor beta chain was identified in a study of graft-versus-host responses after intestinal transplantation. As regards this clone: What it recognizes is unknown.

The assay was immunoSEQ multiplex PCR, and TCRdb's table has in-frame clones only and misses some. The top ten hold roughly 4% of the sample, which has around 69,000 clones, 90% seen once. The CDR3 runs 16 residues. The junction had 8 bases not matched to a gene; V was cut back by 1 base and J by 3 bases. Germline V CDR1 and CDR2: SGHAT, FQNNGV. The V call is TRBV11-2, the J call TRBJ1-2; 7 positions match TRBD1. The receptor was derived from a human donor who was the organ donor for an intestinal transplant. The sample here was unstimulated CD8+ T cells sorted from spleen or lymph node cells, taken before transplant. CDR3 in amino acids: CASSLAQQGPDYGYTF. CDR3 bases: TGTGCCAGCAGCTTAGCCCAACAGGGGCCGGACTATGGCTACACCTTC.